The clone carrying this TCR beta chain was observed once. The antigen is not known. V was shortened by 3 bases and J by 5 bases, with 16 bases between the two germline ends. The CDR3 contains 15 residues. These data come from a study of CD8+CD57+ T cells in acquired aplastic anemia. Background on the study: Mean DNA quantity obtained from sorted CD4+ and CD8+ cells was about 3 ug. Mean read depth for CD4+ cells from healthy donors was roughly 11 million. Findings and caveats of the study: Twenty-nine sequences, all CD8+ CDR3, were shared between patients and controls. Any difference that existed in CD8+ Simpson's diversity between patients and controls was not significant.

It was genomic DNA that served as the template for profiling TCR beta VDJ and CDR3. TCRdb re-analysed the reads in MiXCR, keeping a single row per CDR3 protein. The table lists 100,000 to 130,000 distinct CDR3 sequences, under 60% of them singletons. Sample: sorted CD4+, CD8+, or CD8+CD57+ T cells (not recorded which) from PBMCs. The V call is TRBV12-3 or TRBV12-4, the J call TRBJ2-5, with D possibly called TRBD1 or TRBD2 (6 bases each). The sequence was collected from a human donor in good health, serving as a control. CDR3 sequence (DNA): TGTGCCAGCAGTTTTCGGGGGCCGTCGGGTGAGACCCAGTACTTC. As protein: CASSFRGPSGETQYF.